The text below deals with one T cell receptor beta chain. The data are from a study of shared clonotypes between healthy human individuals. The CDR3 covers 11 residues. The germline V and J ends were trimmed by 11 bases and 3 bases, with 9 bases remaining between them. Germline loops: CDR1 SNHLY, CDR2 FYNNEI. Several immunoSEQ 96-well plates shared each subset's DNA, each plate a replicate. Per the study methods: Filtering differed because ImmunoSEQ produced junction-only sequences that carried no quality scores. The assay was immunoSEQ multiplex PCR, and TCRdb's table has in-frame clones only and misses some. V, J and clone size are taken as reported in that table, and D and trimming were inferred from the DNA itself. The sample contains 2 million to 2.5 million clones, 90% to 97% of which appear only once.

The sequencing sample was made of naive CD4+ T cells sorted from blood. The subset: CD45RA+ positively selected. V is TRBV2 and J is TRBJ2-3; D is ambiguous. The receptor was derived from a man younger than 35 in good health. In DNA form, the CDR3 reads TGTGCCGGAACCGTAACAGATACGCAGTATTTT. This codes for CAGTVTDTQYF. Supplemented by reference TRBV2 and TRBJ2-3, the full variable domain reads EPEVTQTPSHQVTQMGQEVILRCVPISNHLYFYWYRQILGQKVEFLVSFYNNEISEKSEIFDDQFSVERPDGSNFTLKIRSTKLEDSAMYFCAGTVTDTQYFGPGTRLTVL.